The 20 T cell receptor beta chains reported below all come from one sample, sequenced in a study of blood T cell repertoires in COVID-19. Produced via immunoSEQ multiplex PCR; TCRdb's table is partial and in-frame only. The sample shows tens of thousands of clones, 65% to 90% of them seen only once. Sequences were obtained from peripheral blood. These receptor sequences come from a man aged 45 to 65 with COVID-19, enrolled during active disease.

The chain employs TRBV9 and TRBJ1-3; D not resolved. The V gene's germline CDR1 is SGDLS and CDR2 YYNGEE. The CDR3 loop spans 16 amino acids. V was clipped by 3 bases and J by 0 bases, with 13 bases between them. This CDR3 is CASSARMRDSGNTIYF. The CDR3 nucleotides read TGTGCCAGCAGCGCCCGGATGAGGGACTCTGGAAACACCATATATTTT.

The V gene is TRBV11-3, the J gene TRBJ2-1; 10 bases fit TRBD1. In germline, CDR1 is SGHNT, CDR2 YENEEA. Trimming cost V 1 base and J 4 bases; bases outside gene matches: 7. The CDR3 length is 17 residues. DNA of the CDR3: TGTGCCAGCAGCTTAGGGACAGGGGGTATGGGATACAATGAGCAGTTCTTC. This gives the protein CASSLGTGGMGYNEQFF.

The chain joins TRBV11-2 to TRBJ1-4; perhaps TRBD1 as D (6 bases). V was clipped by 1 base and J by 0 bases, with 9 bases between them. The CDR3 runs to 16 residues. CDR1 is SGHAT, CDR2 FQNNGV, per germline. The CDR3 sequence is CASSLGTDATNEKLFF. In nucleotides, the CDR3 is TGTGCCAGCAGCTTAGGGACAGATGCAACTAATGAAAAACTGTTTTTT.

V and J are TRBV6-6 and TRBJ1-1; D unclear. V lost 3 bases, J lost 5 bases, and 19 bases lay in between. In germline, CDR1 is MNHNY, CDR2 SVGAGI (reference sequence). This CDR3 is 16 amino acids long. The CDR3 reads CASSYRQARQETEAFF. DNA of the CDR3: TGTGCCAGCAGTTATCGGCAGGCAAGGCAAGAAACTGAAGCTTTCTTT.

The rearrangement uses TRBV18 and TRBJ2-2; maybe TRBD2 (5 bases). Trimming stripped 0 bases from V and 6 bases from J, with 8 bases between. This CDR3 is built from 14 residues. The germline gives CDR1 KGHSH, CDR2 LQKENI. The CDR3 region is CASSPPTGSGELFF. The CDR3 DNA sequence: TGTGCCAGCTCACCACCTACGGGGTCCGGGGAGCTGTTTTTT.

V and J are TRBV4-1 and TRBJ1-2; the match to TRBD1 covers 7 bases. Germline CDR1 reads MGHRA; CDR2 reads YSYEKL. V gave up 3 bases and J gave up 4 bases; unmatched junction bases: 14. This CDR3 is 17 amino acids long. CDR3 sequence: CASSHWDRHQGVYGYTF. In DNA, the CDR3 is TGCGCCAGCAGCCATTGGGACAGACATCAGGGGGTCTATGGCTACACCTTC.

This sequence joins TRBV2 and TRBJ1-1, with TRBD1 matching 7 bases. With V trimmed by 7 bases and J by 7 bases, 9 bases remained unmatched. CDR1 SNHLY and CDR2 FYNNEI come from the germline V gene. This CDR3 comprises 13 residues. The CDR3 nucleotides are TGTGCCAGCACTGATACTCGGGACAGTGAAGCTTTCTTT. It yields the protein CASTDTRDSEAFF.

The V and J genes are TRBV6-5 and TRBJ1-2, with D maybe TRBD1 (5 bases). The length of the CDR3 is 13 residues. V shed 5 bases and J shed 5 bases, with 12 bases lying between them. Germline CDR1 and CDR2: MNHEY and SVGAGI. CDR3 in DNA: TGTGCCAGCAGTCTCAGGGATAAGTATGGCTACACCTTC. It codes for CASSLRDKYGYTF.

The V gene is TRBV2, the J gene TRBJ2-7; D is undetermined. The CDR3 has 13 residues. Germline V gene data show CDR1 as SNHLY and CDR2 as FYNNEI. The germline V and J ends were trimmed by 2 bases and 11 bases, with 16 bases remaining between them. CDR3 residues: CASSETRLRSKYF. The CDR3 region has the DNA TGTGCCAGCAGTGAAACGCGTCTCCGGTCGAAGTACTTC.

There are a few counts of this clone. Other DNA sequences in this specimen translate into the identical CDR3. The V gene is TRBV13, the J gene TRBJ2-7; TRBD2 is a possible D gene (6 bases). Germline V gives CDR1 PRHDT, CDR2 FYEKMQ (reference sequence). This CDR3 comprises 13 residues. The V end lost 0 bases, the J end lost 6 bases, and 9 bases lay between the germline ends. The DNA for the CDR3 is TGTGCCAGCAGCTTAGGCGGGAGAGGCGAGCAGTACTTC. Translated: CASSLGGRGEQYF.

The CDR3 bases are TGTGCCAGCAGCCAATTCGAGGAGACCCAGTACTTC. This gives the protein CASSQFEETQYF. V gene TRBV16 combines with J gene TRBJ2-5; D is uncertain. Germline values: CDR1 KGHSY, CDR2 FQNENV. Between the trimmed V and J ends, which lost 1 base and 5 bases, there was a span of 5 bases. The length of the CDR3 is 12 residues. The variable domain in full, completed from reference TRBV16 and TRBJ2-5, reads GEEVAQTPKHLVRGEGQKAKLYCAPIKGHSYVFWYQQVLKNEFKFLISFQNENVFDETGMPKERFSAKCLPNSPCSLEIQATKLEDSAVYFCASSQFEETQYFGPGTRLLVL.

The chain is built from TRBV11-1 and TRBJ1-4; D unclear. Deletions cut 5 bases from V and 4 bases from J, with 11 bases between. In germline, CDR1 is SGHAT, CDR2 FQDESV (reference sequence). The CDR3 spans 14 residues. CDR3 DNA sequence: TGTGCCAGCAGCCCACAACATGGTAATGAAAAACTGTTTTTT. Translation gives CASSPQHGNEKLFF.

This chain connects TRBV18 to TRBJ1-2, with 7 bases lining up with TRBD1. The CDR3 covers 14 residues. CDR1 KGHSH and CDR2 LQKENI come from the germline V gene. V shed 2 bases, J shed 6 bases, and the junction held 6 bases outside the gene matches. Here the CDR3 DNA reads TGTGCCAGCTCACCATCCGTAGGGGGCGATGGCTACACCTTC. Amino acid sequence: CASSPSVGGDGYTF. The full variable domain, with the rest looked up from reference TRBV18 and TRBJ1-2, is NAGVMQNPRHLVRRRGQEARLRCSPMKGHSHVYWYRQLPEEGLKFMVYLQKENIIDESGMPKERFSAEFPKEGPSILRIQQVVRGDSAAYFCASSPSVGGDGYTFGSGTRLTVV.

The V gene is TRBV4-3, the J gene TRBJ2-7, with D unresolved. Trimming cost V 4 bases and J 0 bases, with 10 bases left between them. Per the germline V gene, CDR1 is LGHNA and CDR2 is YSLEER. The CDR3 spans 14 residues. CDR3: CASSLTRSSYEQYF. CDR3 sequence (DNA): TGCGCCAGCAGCCTTACCCGTAGCTCCTACGAGCAGTACTTC.

The gene calls are TRBV29-1 and TRBJ2-1; possibly TRBD1 for D (6 bases). Germline CDR1 is SQVTM and CDR2 is ANQGSEA. This CDR3 contains 12 residues. Trimming cost V 7 bases and J 2 bases, with 9 bases left between them. CDR3 sequence (DNA): TGCAGCGCGGGACAAACCTACAATGAGCAGTTCTTC. Its protein is CSAGQTYNEQFF.

The chain carries TRBV18 and TRBJ1-6, with D uncertain. The V gene lost 3 bases and the J gene lost 7 bases, with 13 bases spanning the gap. The V gene's germline CDR1 is KGHSH and CDR2 LQKENI. The CDR3 totals 15 residues. The CDR3 DNA reads TGTGCCAGCTCACCGTCCGGGATACAGAATTCACCCCTCCACTTT. It translates to CASSPSGIQNSPLHF.

The chain couples TRBV19 to TRBJ2-1; a weak D match, TRBD1 (6 bases). The CDR3 consists of 11 residues. The V gene's germline CDR1 is LNHDA and CDR2 SQIVND (reference sequence). Trimming stripped 6 bases from V and 15 bases from J, with 15 bases between. DNA for the CDR3: TGTGCCAGTAGGGCGACAGGTAATTTGTTCTTC. Translation: CASRATGNLFF.

This sequence joins TRBV11-2 and TRBJ1-2; weak D call: TRBD1 (6 bases). The CDR3 covers 15 residues. Germline CDR1 and CDR2: SGHAT and FQNNGV. Trimming pared 2 bases from V and 4 bases from J, leaving 14 bases between. The CDR3 loop is CASSLKGDAVYGYTF. In DNA form, the CDR3 reads TGTGCCAGCAGCTTAAAGGGGGACGCGGTCTATGGCTACACCTTC.

The genes are TRBV12-5 and TRBJ1-5; no firm D call. Trimming pared 7 bases from V and 4 bases from J, leaving 8 bases between. This CDR3 spans 12 amino acids. CDR1 LGHNT and CDR2 FRNRAP come from the germline V gene. The CDR3 reads CASASENQPQHF. The CDR3 DNA reads as TGTGCTAGTGCCTCAGAAAATCAGCCCCAGCATTTT.

On this clone: The identical CDR3 is also encoded by other nucleotide sequences in the sample. The chain employs TRBV11-3 and TRBJ2-3, with 12 positions matching TRBD2. This CDR3 contains 16 residues. The junction had 5 bases not matched to a gene; V was cut back by 1 base and J by 6 bases. Germline V gene sequence: CDR1 SGHNT, CDR2 YENEEA. CDR3 protein: CASSLGLAGVADTQYF. CDR3 nucleotide sequence: TGTGCCAGCAGCTTAGGACTAGCGGGAGTAGCGGATACGCAGTATTTT.